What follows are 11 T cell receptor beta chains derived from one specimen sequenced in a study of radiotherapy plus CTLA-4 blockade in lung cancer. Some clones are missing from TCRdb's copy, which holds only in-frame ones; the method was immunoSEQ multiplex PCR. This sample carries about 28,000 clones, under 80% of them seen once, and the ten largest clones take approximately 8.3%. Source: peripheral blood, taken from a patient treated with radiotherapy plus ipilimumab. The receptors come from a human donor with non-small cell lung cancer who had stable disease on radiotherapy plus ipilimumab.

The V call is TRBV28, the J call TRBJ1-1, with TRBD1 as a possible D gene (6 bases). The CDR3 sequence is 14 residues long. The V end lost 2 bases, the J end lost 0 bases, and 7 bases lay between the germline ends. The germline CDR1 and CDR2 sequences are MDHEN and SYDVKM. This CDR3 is CASSLGQLNTEAFF. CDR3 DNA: TGTGCCAGCAGTTTAGGACAGTTGAACACTGAAGCTTTCTTT.

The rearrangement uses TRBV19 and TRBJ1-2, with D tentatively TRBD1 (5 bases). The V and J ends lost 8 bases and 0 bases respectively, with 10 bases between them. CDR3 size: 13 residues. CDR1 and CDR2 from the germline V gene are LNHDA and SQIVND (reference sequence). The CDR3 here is CASLQQANYGYTF. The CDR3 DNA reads TGTGCCAGTCTCCAACAGGCTAACTATGGCTACACCTTC.

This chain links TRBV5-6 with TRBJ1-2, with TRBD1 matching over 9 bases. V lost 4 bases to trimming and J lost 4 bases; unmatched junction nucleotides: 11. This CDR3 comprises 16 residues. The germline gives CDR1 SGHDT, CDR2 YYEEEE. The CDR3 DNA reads TGTGCCAGCAGCCAACTCCTTGGGGACAGGGTCTATGGCTACACCTTC. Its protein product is CASSQLLGDRVYGYTF.

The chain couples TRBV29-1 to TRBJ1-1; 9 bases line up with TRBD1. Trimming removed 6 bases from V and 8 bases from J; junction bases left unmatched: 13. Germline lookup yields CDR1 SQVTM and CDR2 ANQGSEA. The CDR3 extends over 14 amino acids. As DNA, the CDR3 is TGCAGCGTCTCAAAAGCCCCCGGGACAGGGGAAGCTTTCTTT. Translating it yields CSVSKAPGTGEAFF.

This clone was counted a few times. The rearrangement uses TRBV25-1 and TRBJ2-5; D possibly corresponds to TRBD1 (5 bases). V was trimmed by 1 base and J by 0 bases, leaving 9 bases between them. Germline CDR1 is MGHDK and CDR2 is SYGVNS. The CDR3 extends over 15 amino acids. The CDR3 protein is CASSESQENQETQYF. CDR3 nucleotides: TGTGCCAGCAGTGAATCACAGGAAAACCAAGAGACCCAGTACTTC.

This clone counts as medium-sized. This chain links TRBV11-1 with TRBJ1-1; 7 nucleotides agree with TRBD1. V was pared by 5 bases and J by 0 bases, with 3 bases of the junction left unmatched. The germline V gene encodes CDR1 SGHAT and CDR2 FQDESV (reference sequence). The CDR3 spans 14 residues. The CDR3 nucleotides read TGTGCCAGCAGCGGGGACAGTATGAACACTGAAGCTTTCTTT. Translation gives CASSGDSMNTEAFF.

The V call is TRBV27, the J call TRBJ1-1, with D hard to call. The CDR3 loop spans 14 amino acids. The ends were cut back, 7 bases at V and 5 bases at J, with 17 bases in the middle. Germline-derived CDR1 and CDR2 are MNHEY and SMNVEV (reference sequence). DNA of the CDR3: TGTGCCAGCACAATTTTAGGGATGGGGACTGAAGCTTTCTTT. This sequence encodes CASTILGMGTEAFF.

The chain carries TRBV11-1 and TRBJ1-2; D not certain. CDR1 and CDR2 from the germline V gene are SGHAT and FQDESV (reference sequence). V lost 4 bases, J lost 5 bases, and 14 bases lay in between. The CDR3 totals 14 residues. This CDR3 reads CASSSREKTYGYTF. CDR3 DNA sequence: TGTGCCAGCAGCTCGCGGGAAAAAACTTATGGCTACACCTTC.

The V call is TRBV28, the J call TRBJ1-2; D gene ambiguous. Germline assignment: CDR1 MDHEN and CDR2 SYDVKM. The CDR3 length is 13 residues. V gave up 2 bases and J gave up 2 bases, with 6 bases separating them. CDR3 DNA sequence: TGTGCCAGCAGTTTACCCCAGAACTATGGCTACACCTTC. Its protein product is CASSLPQNYGYTF.

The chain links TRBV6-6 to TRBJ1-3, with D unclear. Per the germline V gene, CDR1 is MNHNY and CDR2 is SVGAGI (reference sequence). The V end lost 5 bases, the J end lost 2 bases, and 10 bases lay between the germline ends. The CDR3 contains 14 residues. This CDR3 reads CASSPGGTGNTIYF. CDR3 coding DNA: TGTGCCAGCAGTCCGGGTGGAACTGGAAACACCATATATTTT.

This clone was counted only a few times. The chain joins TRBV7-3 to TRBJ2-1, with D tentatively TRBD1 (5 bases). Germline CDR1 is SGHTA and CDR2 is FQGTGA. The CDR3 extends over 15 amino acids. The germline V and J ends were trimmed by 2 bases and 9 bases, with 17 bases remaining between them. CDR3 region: CASSLQGSGSSEQFF. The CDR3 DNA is TGTGCCAGCAGCTTACAGGGTTCGGGTTCAAGTGAGCAGTTCTTC.